Presented here are 20 T cell receptor beta chains from one specimen sequenced in a study of blood T cell repertoires in COVID-19. Assay: immunoSEQ multiplex PCR; the TCRdb copy retains only in-frame clones and omits some. The data contain 160,000 or so clones, roughly 85% of them singletons. Sequencing was performed on peripheral blood. Receptors were obtained from a woman aged 45 to 65 with COVID-19, enrolled during active disease.

The rearrangement uses TRBV6-1 and TRBJ2-2, with D possibly matching TRBD1 (6 bases). The CDR3 loop spans 15 amino acids. V gave up 2 bases and J gave up 4 bases, with 11 bases separating them. Germline V lookup: CDR1 MNHNS, CDR2 SASEGT. Here the CDR3 reads CASSERAGATGELFF. The CDR3 coding sequence is TGTGCCAGCAGTGAAAGGGCAGGGGCCACCGGGGAGCTGTTTTTT.

This chain connects TRBV13 to TRBJ2-1; 10 positions agree with TRBD1. V lost 5 bases, J lost 6 bases, and 7 bases stayed unmatched. The CDR3 sequence is 15 residues long. Germline-derived CDR1 and CDR2 are PRHDT and FYEKMQ (reference sequence). The CDR3 loop reads CASSTGTGDGNEQFF. The DNA for the CDR3 is TGTGCCAGCAGCACCGGGACAGGGGACGGCAATGAGCAGTTCTTC.

This CDR3 is CASSIRKKGKNDYEQYF. CDR3 nucleotides: TGTGCCAGTAGTATCCGCAAGAAGGGGAAAAACGACTACGAGCAGTACTTC. This rearrangement joins TRBV19 to TRBJ2-7, with D tentatively TRBD1 (5 bases). CDR3 length: 17 amino acids. The germline CDR1 and CDR2 sequences are LNHDA and SQIVND (reference sequence). V was cut by 3 bases and J by 3 bases, with 21 bases left in between.

The count of this clone is one. The J gene is TRBJ2-5, the V gene TRBV18; 7 bases agree with TRBD1. Germline V gene sequence: CDR1 KGHSH, CDR2 LQKENI. J lost 2 bases, V lost 4 bases, and 1 base had no gene match. This CDR3 has 13 amino acids. CDR3 nucleotide sequence: TGTGCCAGCTCACAGGGGGCTCAAGAGACCCAGTACTTC. This codes for CASSQGAQETQYF.

The chain combines TRBV7-8 with TRBJ1-1, with TRBD1 identical over 9 bases. Germline assignment: CDR1 SGHVS and CDR2 FQNEAQ. The CDR3 covers 15 residues. V shed 5 bases and J 4 bases; nucleotides not matched to a gene: 8. In DNA, the CDR3 is TGTGCCAGCAGCCAAGCTGCGACAGGGGGCACTGAAGCTTTCTTT. Its translation is CASSQAATGGTEAFF.

With regard to this clone: At one end, the junction sequence differs from germline, possibly due to a read error. The genes are TRBV6-2 or TRBV6-3 and TRBJ1-5; 8 positions match TRBD1. In germline, CDR1 is MNHEY, CDR2 SVGEGT. The CDR3 covers 19 residues. The CDR3 bases are TGTGCCAGCAGTCCCTGGGTGACAGGGGCCGCTTATAGCAATCAGCCTCAGCATTTT. It translates to CASSPWVTGAAYSNQPQHF.

V is TRBV9 and J is TRBJ1-1; tentatively, D is TRBD1 (5 bases). CDR1 and CDR2 (germline): SGDLS, YYNGEE. Trimming cost V 3 bases and J 3 bases, with 12 bases left between them. The CDR3 is made up of 14 amino acids. This CDR3 is CASSATGTDTEAFF. Here the CDR3 DNA reads TGTGCCAGCAGCGCTACAGGAACCGACACTGAAGCTTTCTTT.

This chain uses TRBV30 with TRBJ1-6; 8 bases map to TRBD1. The CDR3 consists of 14 residues. CDR1 and CDR2 (germline): GTSNPN, SVGIG (reference sequence). V shed 4 bases, J shed 6 bases, and the junction held 5 bases outside the gene matches. CDR3 bases: TGTGCCTGGAAGAAGGACAGGGCTAATTCACCCCTCCACTTT. Encoded protein: CAWKKDRANSPLHF.

The chain employs TRBV7-8 and TRBJ1-5; 7 bases map to TRBD1. Germline V gene lookup returns CDR1 SGHVS and CDR2 FQNEAQ. The CDR3 contains 13 residues. With 5 bases clipped from V and 6 bases from J, the junction kept 4 bases outside the gene matches. CDR3 amino acids: CASSRQGGQPQHF. CDR3 DNA sequence: TGTGCCAGCAGCCGCCAGGGGGGTCAGCCCCAGCATTTT.

This clone was seen a few times. The J gene is TRBJ1-1, the V gene TRBV12-5, with 11 bases identical to TRBD1. The CDR3 is 17 residues long. The V and J ends lost 1 base and 3 bases, in that order; junction bases with no gene match: 7. Germline V CDR1 and CDR2: LGHNT, FRNRAP. The chain's CDR3 is CASGLAGTGGSDTEAFF. The CDR3 bases are TGTGCTAGTGGTTTGGCCGGGACAGGGGGATCGGACACTGAAGCTTTCTTT. Drawing the rest from reference TRBV12-5 and TRBJ1-1, the complete variable domain is DARVTQTPRHKVTEMGQEVTMRCQPILGHNTVFWYRQTMMQGLELLAYFRNRAPLDDSGMPKDRFSAEMPDATLATLKIQPSEPRDSAVYFCASGLAGTGGSDTEAFFGQGTRLTVV.

The chain employs TRBV4-2 and TRBJ2-3; D remains unclear. CDR3 length: 15 residues. Germline V CDR1 and CDR2: LGHNA, YNFKEQ. With 4 bases removed from V and 2 bases from J, the gap between germline ends came to 13 bases. The CDR3 reads CASSREGGLTDTQYF. CDR3 in DNA: TGTGCCAGCAGCCGAGAAGGTGGGCTCACAGATACGCAGTATTTT.

For this clone: The identical CDR3 is also encoded by other nucleotide sequences in the sample. The chain recombines TRBV2 with TRBJ2-7; TRBD1 might be the D (6 bases). The germline gives CDR1 SNHLY, CDR2 FYNNEI. V was cut by 4 bases and J by 2 bases, with 9 bases left in between. The CDR3 is 13 amino acids. In DNA, the CDR3 is TGTGCCAGCAGTGCCGGACAGACCTACGAGCAGTACTTC. Translated, it gives CASSAGQTYEQYF.

The chain has TRBV5-1 and TRBJ2-3; 7 nucleotides match TRBD2. Germline CDR1 and CDR2: SGHRS and YFSETQ. The CDR3 is 14 residues long. The V segment lost 4 bases and the J segment 2 bases; nucleotides outside the gene matches: 4. In DNA form, the CDR3 reads TGCGCCAGCAGCCTCCGGGGGGACACAGATACGCAGTATTTT. It translates to CASSLRGDTDTQYF.

The rearrangement joins TRBV7-9 to TRBJ2-2; 7 bases align to TRBD2. Germline V gives CDR1 SEHNR, CDR2 FQNEAQ (reference sequence). The CDR3 extends over 15 amino acids. Trimming cost V 5 bases and J 6 bases; bases outside gene matches: 9. The CDR3 is CASSTREGGPGELFF. In DNA form, the CDR3 reads TGTGCCAGCAGCACCAGGGAGGGAGGGCCCGGGGAGCTGTTTTTT.

V usage is TRBV7-2 and J usage is TRBJ2-7; the D gene is possibly TRBD1 (5 bases). The germline CDR1 and CDR2 sequences are SGHTA and FQGNSA. CDR3 length equals 18 residues. V gave up 1 base and J gave up 1 base, with 20 bases separating them. The CDR3 DNA reads as TGTGCCAGCAGCTTAGTCTCCCTAACAGGAACACCTTCCTACGAGCAGTACTTC. This translates into CASSLVSLTGTPSYEQYF.

V gene TRBV6-1 combines with J gene TRBJ1-5; no clear D gene. Germline CDR1 reads MNHNS; CDR2 reads SASEGT. The CDR3 has 16 residues. V dropped 4 bases and J dropped 4 bases, with 17 bases sitting between them. The CDR3 nucleotides read TGTGCCAGCAGTGGCCGGTGGGTTGGCGGGAATCAGCCCCAGCATTTT. It encodes CASSGRWVGGNQPQHF.

The chain has TRBV5-1 and TRBJ1-2; 11 nucleotides line up with TRBD1. The V segment lost 3 bases and the J segment 3 bases; nucleotides outside the gene matches: 7. Germline-derived CDR1 and CDR2 are SGHRS and YFSETQ. This CDR3 comprises 16 residues. CDR3 in amino acids: CASSSWTGGIDYGYTF. The CDR3, as DNA: TGCGCCAGCAGCTCTTGGACAGGGGGCATTGACTATGGCTACACCTTC.

J is TRBJ2-1 and V is TRBV6-2 or TRBV6-3; 12 nucleotides align to TRBD2. The CDR3 covers 14 residues. Germline lookup yields CDR1 MNHEY and CDR2 SVGEGT. J was trimmed by 8 bases and V by 5 bases; bases with no gene match: 4. The CDR3 loop is CASSATSGGHEQFF. The CDR3 DNA reads TGTGCCAGCAGTGCGACTAGCGGGGGACATGAGCAGTTCTTC.

The J gene is TRBJ2-2, the V gene TRBV11-1; D remains unclear. Trimming pared 3 bases from V and 2 bases from J, leaving 7 bases between. CDR3 length: 14 amino acids. The germline gives CDR1 SGHAT, CDR2 FQDESV (reference sequence). The CDR3 is CASSLRQNTGELFF. In DNA form, the CDR3 reads TGTGCCAGCAGCTTGCGACAAAACACCGGGGAGCTGTTTTTT.

This chain joins TRBV30 and TRBJ1-5; possibly TRBD1 for D (5 bases). V was cut by 0 bases and J by 2 bases, with 11 bases left in between. In germline, CDR1 is GTSNPN, CDR2 SVGIG (reference sequence). The CDR3 contains 15 residues. CDR3 protein: CAWSVRGGGNQPQHF. CDR3 coding DNA: TGTGCCTGGAGTGTACGGGGAGGGGGCAATCAGCCCCAGCATTTT.